One TCR beta chain is described in this entry. The sample belongs to a study of OX40 agonist ivuxolimab in advanced cancers. Study-wide context: Patients' therapy was ivuxolimab, an antibody that acts as an agonist of OX40 (CD134). With a range of roughly 23 to 79, age averaged approximately 54 years, and about 83% were male. Three patients got partial responses; one had hepatocellular carcinoma and two had cutaneous melanoma.

V was clipped by 5 bases and J by 5 bases; unmatched bases: 8. Looked up from germline, CDR1 is SGHTA and CDR2 is FQGNSA. CDR3 size: 14 residues. Data came from immunoSEQ multiplex PCR; TCRdb stores just in-frame clones and leaves some out. The sample has about 130,000 clones, about 90% seen once. The receptor was derived from an adult with an advanced solid tumor such as melanoma, head and neck, liver or kidney cancer. The source material was CD4+ or CD8+ T cells sorted from blood, sampled in a trial of the OX40 agonist ivuxolimab. The V call is TRBV7-2, the J call TRBJ2-7, with TRBD1 identical over 8 bases. CDR3 nucleotide sequence: TGTGCCAGCAGCGGTACGACAGGGGACCACGAGCAGTACTTC. Translated: CASSGTTGDHEQYF.